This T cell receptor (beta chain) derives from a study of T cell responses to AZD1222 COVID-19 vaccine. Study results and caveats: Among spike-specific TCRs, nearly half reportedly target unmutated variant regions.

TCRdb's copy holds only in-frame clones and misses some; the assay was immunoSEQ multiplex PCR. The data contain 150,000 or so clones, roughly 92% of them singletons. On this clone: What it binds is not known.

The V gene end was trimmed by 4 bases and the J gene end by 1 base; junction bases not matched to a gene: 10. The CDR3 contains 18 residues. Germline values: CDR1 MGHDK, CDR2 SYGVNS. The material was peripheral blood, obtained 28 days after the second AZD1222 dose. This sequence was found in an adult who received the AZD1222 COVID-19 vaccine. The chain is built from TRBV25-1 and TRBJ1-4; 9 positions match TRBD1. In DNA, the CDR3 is TGTGCCAGCAGTGCCGTACAGGGGGCGGCTTTAACTAATGAAAAACTGTTTTTT. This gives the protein CASSAVQGAALTNEKLFF.